The clone carrying this T cell receptor (beta chain) was counted between two and nine times. Its antigen is undetermined. BIOMED2 TRB-A/B primer pools were used in multiplex TRB PCR. TCRdb reprocessed the multiplex PCR reads via MiXCR and lists one record per CDR3 protein. The data hold tens of thousands of distinct CDR3 sequences, with approximately 29% observed a single time. The entry originates in a study of T and B cells in COVID-19 patients. In the study overall: Blood was sampled from COVID-19 patients who were either actively infected or recovered.

Notes on the study in general: In COVID-19 patients, T cell receptor beta variable and joining gene use was reportedly strongly skewed. Few blood samples existed from mildly ill patients during symptoms or early in severe cases.

TRB was amplified from about 240-490 ng of blood genomic DNA. Germline values: CDR1 MNHEY, CDR2 SMNVEV (reference sequence). CDR3 length: 14 amino acids. V was shortened by 4 bases and J by 5 bases, with 14 bases between the two germline ends. This sequence was found in a human donor who had recovered from COVID-19. Input material: blood. The J gene is TRBJ2-5, the V gene TRBV27, with D possibly matching TRBD1 (6 bases). The CDR3 loop reads CASSSRQVGETQYF. CDR3 DNA sequence: TGTGCCAGCAGTTCTCGACAGGTGGGGGAGACCCAGTACTTC.